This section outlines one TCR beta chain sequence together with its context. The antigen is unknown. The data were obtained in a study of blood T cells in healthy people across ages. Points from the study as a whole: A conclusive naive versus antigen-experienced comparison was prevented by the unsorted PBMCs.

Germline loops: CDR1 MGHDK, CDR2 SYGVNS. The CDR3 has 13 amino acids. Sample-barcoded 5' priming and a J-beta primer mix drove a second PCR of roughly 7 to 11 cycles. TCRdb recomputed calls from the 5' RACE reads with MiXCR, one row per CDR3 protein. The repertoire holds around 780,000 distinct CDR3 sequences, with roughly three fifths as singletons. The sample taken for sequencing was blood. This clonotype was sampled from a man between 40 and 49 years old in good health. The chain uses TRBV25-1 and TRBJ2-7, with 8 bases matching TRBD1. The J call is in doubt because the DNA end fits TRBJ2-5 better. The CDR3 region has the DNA TGTGCCAGCAGGGACAGGGCAGGGGAGACCCAGTACTTC. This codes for CASRDRAGETQYF.